Sequencing of this T cell receptor (beta chain) was carried out in a study of neoadjuvant anti-PD-1 for oral cavity cancer. This clone turned up a few times. The time point: after neoadjuvant nivolumab, at surgical resection. V was pared by 8 bases and J by 0 bases, with 4 bases of the junction left unmatched. CDR1 is LNHDA and CDR2 is SQIVND in the germline V gene (reference sequence). The CDR3 is 14 amino acids. Tumor libraries mostly used 4.8 ug genomic DNA, two replicates each. TCRdb's table, derived via immunoSEQ multiplex PCR, lists solely in-frame clones and lacks some. Seen here are tens of thousands of clones, over 35% observed once, and the top ten hold 30% to 50%.

This TCR was sampled from a person aged 40 to 85 with oral cavity squamous cell carcinoma. The chain couples TRBV19 to TRBJ1-5; 7 positions match TRBD1. The sample was tumor tissue, taken after nivolumab (anti-PD-1) treatment. The CDR3 sequence is CASRDSYSNQPQHF. CDR3 coding DNA: TGTGCCAGTCGGGACAGTTATAGCAATCAGCCCCAGCATTTT. Based on the CDR3 plus reference TRBV19 and TRBJ1-5, the full variable domain is DGGITQSPKYLFRKEGQNVTLSCEQNLNHDAMYWYRQDPGQGLRLIYYSQIVNDFQKGDIAEGYSVSREKKESFPLTVTSAQKNPTAFYLCASRDSYSNQPQHFGDGTRLSIL.